Given below is one T cell receptor (beta chain) in context. Its antigen is still unknown. The sample originates from a study of early T cells in non-severe SARS-CoV-2 infection. This CDR3 has 14 amino acids. The V end lost 1 base, the J end lost 10 bases, and 11 bases lay between the germline ends. Germline V gives CDR1 MNHNS, CDR2 SASEGT. TCRdb redid the calling of the 5' RACE reads with MiXCR, one entry per CDR3 protein. Of 50,000 to 65,000 distinct CDR3 sequences in the sample, about 12% were seen once. Study-level findings and limits: Private and CD4 specificities were missed by VDJdb matching, skewed to anti-spike CD8.

The rearrangement links TRBV6-1 to TRBJ1-6, with D perhaps matching TRBD1 (5 bases). This TCR derives from an adult who was a healthcare worker with PCR-confirmed SARS-CoV-2 infection or an uninfected control (not recorded which). The sample consisted of whole blood. CDR3 loop: CASSEDPGWSPLHF. The CDR3 DNA sequence: TGTGCCAGCAGTGAAGATCCAGGGTGGTCACCCCTCCACTTT.